This T cell receptor (beta chain) was documented in a study of Ad26.COV2.S vaccination and SARS-CoV-2 variants. Study details: Once or twice, 56 days apart, Ad26.COV2.S was delivered intramuscularly. Overall study findings and caveats: Possible underestimation of total T cell responses by the TCR breadth and depth analyses was noted. The breadth of spike-specific CD8+ and CD4+ T cell responses after vaccination was reportedly substantial.

Described treatment: some 20 received Ad26.COV2.S at low or high dose, single or two shots; a few received placebo; per-sample allocation not given. The samples were gathered on day 63 after the first injection of vaccine or placebo. Data came from immunoSEQ multiplex PCR; TCRdb stores just in-frame clones and leaves some out. The sample includes around 300,000 clones, less than 90% of them seen just once. A word on this clone: Its cognate antigen is unknown. Different DNA sequences within this sample yield the same CDR3.

V gave up 2 bases and J gave up 2 bases; unmatched junction bases: 4. Germline V lookup: CDR1 SGDLS, CDR2 YYNGEE. The CDR3 extends over 14 amino acids. This receptor was obtained from a person between 18 and 59 years old who received the Ad26.COV2.S COVID-19 vaccine or a placebo. The sequenced sample was peripheral blood, obtained in a trial of Ad26.COV2.S vaccine versus placebo. This chain uses TRBV9 with TRBJ2-7; 7 nucleotides align to TRBD1. CDR3 DNA sequence: TGTGCCAGCAGCGTCGGGACAGCGACCTACGAGCAGTACTTC. Its translation is CASSVGTATYEQYF.